The TCR beta chain described here comes from a study of shared clonotypes between healthy human individuals. The study, taken as a whole, reports: Enrolling few donors narrowed the genetic and exposure-history diversity that was represented.

Unsorted material relied on about 90 million PBMCs as the source of genomic DNA. For every subset, genomic DNA was evenly distributed across several immunoSEQ plates. Profiling relied on immunoSEQ multiplex PCR, and the TCRdb table lists in-frame clones only, not all of them. The sample records about 490,000 clones, 75% to 85% being singletons. Comment on this clone: Its antigen is unknown.

The ends were cut back, 1 base at V and 3 bases at J, with 7 bases in the middle. Germline lookup yields CDR1 SGHAT and CDR2 FQNNGV. This CDR3 comprises 13 residues. This TCR was recovered from a woman between 40 and 50 years old in good health. Some clones in this sample may be carry-over from other donors' samples. The sample was PBMCs. This chain links TRBV11-2 with TRBJ2-7, with a possible D match to TRBD1 (6 bases). The CDR3: CASSLGQDYEQYF. The CDR3 DNA follows: TGTGCCAGCAGCTTAGGACAGGACTACGAGCAGTACTTC.